These T cell receptor beta chains were read from a single sample in a study of CD8+ T cells in alopecia areata. TCRdb's table, derived via immunoSEQ multiplex PCR, lists solely in-frame clones and lacks some. The data hold roughly 200,000 clones, with almost 65% observed a single time. The sample in question was CD4+ T cells sorted from blood, obtained at week 0. These receptors were obtained from a human donor with alopecia areata. The CDR3 runs from the conserved cysteine through the conserved F or W. A D gene is named only where the DNA matches it firmly. Clone size appears in some rows only: once, few, many, or a class for an expanded clone.

J: TRBJ2-5; V: TRBV2; size: .; D: TRBD2; length: 15; DNA: TGTGCCAGCAGCCAACTAGCGGGGGGGCAAGAGACCCAGTACTTC; CDR3: CASSQLAGGQETQYF
J: TRBJ2-3; V: TRBV7-2; size: once; D: .; length: 15; DNA: TGTGCCAGCAGCTCGACCGGGATGGGCACAGATACGCAGTATTTT; CDR3: CASSSTGMGTDTQYF
J: TRBJ1-2; V: TRBV11-3; size: .; D: TRBD1; length: 16; DNA: TGTGCCAGCAGCTTAGAGGGACGGGACAGTAACTATGGCTACACCTTC; CDR3: CASSLEGRDSNYGYTF
J: TRBJ2-7; V: TRBV19; size: .; D: .; length: 15; DNA: TGTGCCAGTAGCCCCCGGGACCCAGGGCATTACGAGCAGTACTTC; CDR3: CASSPRDPGHYEQYF
J: TRBJ2-7; V: TRBV2; size: few; D: TRBD1; length: 14; DNA: TGTGCCAGCAGTGAGGGACAGGGCAACTACGAGCAGTACTTC; CDR3: CASSEGQGNYEQYF
J: TRBJ1-2; V: TRBV25-1; size: .; D: .; length: 13; DNA: TGTGCCAGCAGTGACAGTGACAGTTATGGCTACACCTTC; CDR3: CASSDSDSYGYTF
J: TRBJ1-5; V: TRBV30; size: .; D: TRBD1; length: 13; DNA: TGTGCCTGGAGAACAGGGGACAATCAGCCCCAGCATTTT; CDR3: CAWRTGDNQPQHF
J: TRBJ1-1; V: TRBV28; size: .; D: .; length: 11; DNA: TGTGCCAGCAGGACCGGGACCGGTGCTTTCTTT; CDR3: CASRTGTGAFF
J: TRBJ2-7; V: TRBV7-2; size: .; D: .; length: 17; DNA: TGTGCCAGCAGCTTAATTCCCGACAGGATCAGCTCCTACGAGCAGTACTTC; CDR3: CASSLIPDRISSYEQYF
J: TRBJ1-2; V: TRBV5-1; size: .; D: TRBD1; length: 14; DNA: TGCGCCAGCAGCCAGGCGGGGACAGGCTATGGCTACACCTTC; CDR3: CASSQAGTGYGYTF
J: TRBJ1-5; V: TRBV6-1; size: .; D: .; length: 13; DNA: TGTGCCAGCAGTGAAACCAAGCCGACGCCCCAGCATTTT; CDR3: CASSETKPTPQHF
J: TRBJ2-3; V: TRBV5-1; size: few; D: .; length: 19; DNA: TGCGCCAGCAGCTTGCCCCCGGTGGGGGCGGGGATTAGCACAGATACGCAGTATTTT; CDR3: CASSLPPVGAGISTDTQYF
J: TRBJ2-5; V: TRBV2; size: .; D: .; length: 13; DNA: TGTGCCAGCGCAGAGCGGACAGCAGAGACCCAGTACTTC; CDR3: CASAERTAETQYF
J: TRBJ1-1; V: TRBV29-1; size: .; D: .; length: 12; DNA: TGCAGCGTTATCTTGGGACCCGCTGAAGCTTTCTTT; CDR3: CSVILGPAEAFF
J: TRBJ1-2; V: TRBV29-1; size: .; D: TRBD1; length: 11; DNA: TGCAGCGCTACAGGGGAAGGCGGCTACACCTTC; CDR3: CSATGEGGYTF
J: TRBJ1-3; V: TRBV7-8; size: .; D: .; length: 17; DNA: TGTGCCAGCAGCTTATGGGTCGGTCAGAGCTCTGGAAACACCATATATTTT; CDR3: CASSLWVGQSSGNTIYF
J: TRBJ1-5; V: TRBV23-1; size: .; D: .; length: 18; DNA: TGCGCCAGCAGCCCTACTAAGGACAGATTAGATAGCAATCAGCCCCAGCATTTT; CDR3: CASSPTKDRLDSNQPQHF
J: TRBJ2-4; V: TRBV30; size: .; D: TRBD2; length: 13; DNA: TGTGCCTGGAGTGTAGCCGGGGGGTACATTCAGTACTTC; CDR3: CAWSVAGGYIQYF